The 29 T cell receptor beta chains given below trace back to one sample, sequenced in a study of blood T cell repertoires in COVID-19. Assay: immunoSEQ multiplex PCR; the TCRdb copy retains only in-frame clones and omits some. The sample comprises almost 250,000 clones, approximately 85% of which are singletons, and 5.5% to 6.5% rests with the top ten. The sample comprised peripheral blood. These receptors were collected from an elderly woman with COVID-19, enrolled during active disease.

This chain connects TRBV7-8 to TRBJ1-1; no reliable D call. This CDR3 has 15 residues. Per the germline V gene, CDR1 is SGHVS and CDR2 is FQNEAQ. The V gene lost 5 bases and the J gene lost 1 base, with 14 bases spanning the gap. CDR3 DNA sequence: TGTGCCAGCAGCCGCGCGGGGTCCCAGAACACTGAAGCTTTCTTT. Encoded protein: CASSRAGSQNTEAFF.

Here the CDR3 DNA reads TGTGCCAGCAGCCCCCGTGGGACAGGATGGGAAACAGATACGCAGTATTTT. Its translation is CASSPRGTGWETDTQYF. The V gene is TRBV9, the J gene TRBJ2-3; 8 nucleotides align to TRBD1. This CDR3 has 17 residues. The germline V gene has CDR1 SGDLS and CDR2 YYNGEE. The V and J ends lost 4 bases and 3 bases, in that order; junction bases with no gene match: 13.

This clone has only one observation. The chain is built from TRBV7-2 and TRBJ1-6; D might be TRBD1 (6 bases). The V gene's germline CDR1 is SGHTA and CDR2 FQGNSA. V was clipped by 2 bases and J by 7 bases, with 15 bases between them. The CDR3 runs to 16 residues. This chain's CDR3 is CASSLRERGGNSPLHF. The CDR3 DNA is TGTGCCAGCAGCTTAAGAGAGCGGGGGGGCAATTCACCCCTCCACTTT.

The rearrangement joins TRBV4-2 to TRBJ1-1; D call uncertain. The CDR3 has 13 amino acids. V was shortened by 4 bases and J by 0 bases, with 6 bases between the two germline ends. Germline-derived CDR1 and CDR2 are LGHNA and YNFKEQ. CDR3: CASSLSMNTEAFF. CDR3 bases: TGTGCCAGCAGCCTGAGCATGAACACTGAAGCTTTCTTT.

The V gene is TRBV11-2, the J gene TRBJ2-7, with D possibly being TRBD1 (5 bases). The CDR3 spans 14 residues. Trimming pared 1 base from V and 2 bases from J, leaving 9 bases between. CDR1 and CDR2 (germline): SGHAT, FQNNGV. CDR3 amino acids: CASSLGDSPYEQYF. The CDR3 bases are TGTGCCAGCAGCTTAGGAGACAGCCCCTACGAGCAGTACTTC.

V and J are TRBV6-5 and TRBJ1-1, with D possibly TRBD1 on 5 matching bases. Germline CDR1 is MNHEY and CDR2 is SVGAGI. The CDR3 contains 15 residues. Trimming shortened V by 6 bases and J by 1 base, and 15 bases separated the two germline ends. CDR3 loop: CASRGRGSKNTEAFF. The CDR3 DNA is TGTGCCAGCAGGGGGAGGGGATCGAAGAACACTGAAGCTTTCTTT.

The chain employs TRBV6-1 and TRBJ2-1, with TRBD2 identical over 12 bases. This CDR3 region has 16 residues. CDR1 is MNHNS, CDR2 SASEGT, per germline. The V segment lost 3 bases and the J segment 7 bases; nucleotides outside the gene matches: 7. CDR3 protein: CASSDPSGGALNEQFF. In DNA, the CDR3 is TGTGCCAGCAGTGACCCTAGCGGGGGGGCCCTGAATGAGCAGTTCTTC.

The V call is TRBV7-8, the J call TRBJ1-5; TRBD1 agrees at 8 bases. CDR3 length: 18 amino acids. Per germline, CDR1 SGHVS and CDR2 FQNEAQ. V was pared by 5 bases and J by 2 bases, with 14 bases of the junction left unmatched. CDR3 amino acids: CASSPRRPGQAGNQPQHF. In nucleotides, the CDR3 is TGTGCCAGCAGCCCCCGGAGGCCGGGACAGGCTGGCAATCAGCCCCAGCATTTT.

The chain employs TRBV14 and TRBJ2-5; D is perhaps TRBD1 (6 bases). This CDR3 is built from 13 residues. V was clipped by 5 bases and J by 9 bases, with 16 bases between them. From germline, CDR1 is SGHDN and CDR2 FVKESK. The CDR3 DNA sequence: TGTGCCAGCAGCACTACAGGGTTCTCGGCCCAGTACTTC. As protein: CASSTTGFSAQYF. The full variable domain, in which reference TRBV14 and TRBJ2-5 provide the parts outside the CDR3, is EAGVTQFPSHSVIEKGQTVTLRCDPISGHDNLYWYRRVMGKEIKFLLHFVKESKQDESGMPNNRFLAERTGGTYSTLKVQPAELEDSGVYFCASSTTGFSAQYFGPGTRLLVL.

This clone was detected only once. The chain links TRBV18 to TRBJ1-5; 10 nucleotides align to TRBD1. The J segment lost 8 bases and the V segment lost 2 bases, leaving 9 bases of the junction unmatched. Per germline, CDR1 KGHSH and CDR2 LQKENI. This CDR3 comprises 16 residues. The CDR3 bases are TGTGCCAGCTCACCAAGGGACAGGGGCTCCGCAGAGCCCCAGCATTTT. Amino acids: CASSPRDRGSAEPQHF.

The sample holds one count of this clone. The CDR3 is CASSFEAGTDTQYF. CDR3 sequence (DNA): TGTGCCAGCAGTTTTGAAGCGGGCACAGATACGCAGTATTTT. V and J are TRBV6-5 and TRBJ2-3; weak D call: TRBD2 (5 bases). Germline lookup yields CDR1 MNHEY and CDR2 SVGAGI. CDR3 length: 14 amino acids. V shed 4 bases and J shed 1 base, with 9 bases lying between them.

This chain joins TRBV28 and TRBJ1-1; 10 nucleotides line up with TRBD1. This CDR3 contains 15 residues. With V trimmed by 0 bases and J by 5 bases, 3 bases remained unmatched. Germline V CDR1 and CDR2: MDHEN, SYDVKM. The CDR3 DNA is TGTGCCAGCAGTTTATGGGGACAGGGGAGGACTGAAGCTTTCTTT. Translating gives CASSLWGQGRTEAFF.

The V call is TRBV24-1, the J call TRBJ2-3; 8 nucleotides agree with TRBD1. Per germline, CDR1 KGHDR and CDR2 SFDVKD. V was pared by 5 bases and J by 7 bases, with 7 bases of the junction left unmatched. The CDR3 runs to 14 residues. Here the CDR3 DNA reads TGTGCCACCAGTGCTGACAGGGGAAAGCATACGCAGTATTTT. It encodes CATSADRGKHTQYF.

The chain couples TRBV3-1 (or the pseudogene TRBV3-2) to TRBJ1-3, with unresolved D. This CDR3 has 11 residues. Germline CDR1 LGHDT, CDR2 YNNKEL (reference sequence). Trimming took 7 bases from V and 4 from J, leaving 5 bases between them. Here the CDR3 DNA reads TGTGCCAGCACCCTCGGAAACACCATATATTTT. Its protein is CASTLGNTIYF.

The V gene is TRBV7-9, the J gene TRBJ1-2; TRBD1 is a possible D gene (5 bases). This CDR3 is built from 14 residues. Germline V gene sequence: CDR1 SEHNR, CDR2 FQNEAQ (reference sequence). Deletions cut 4 bases from V and 7 bases from J, with 16 bases between. The CDR3 loop reads CASSSPVVGAGYTF. The CDR3 nucleotides are TGTGCCAGCAGCTCGCCCGTCGTAGGGGCTGGCTACACCTTC.

The chain combines TRBV21-1 with TRBJ2-7; TRBD1 is the table's D call, not checked against the DNA. TRBV21-1 is a known pseudogene. The length of the CDR3 is 15 residues. CDR3 sequence (DNA): TGTGCCAGCAGCAAAGGGGGCAGGGTGGCCTACGAGCAGTACGTC. This sequence encodes CASSKGGRVAYEQYV.

V gene TRBV6-2 or TRBV6-3 combines with J gene TRBJ2-2, with D possibly TRBD1 on 5 matching bases. V was shortened by 6 bases and J by 3 bases, with 20 bases between the two germline ends. The CDR3 runs to 17 residues. Per germline, CDR1 MNHEY and CDR2 SVGEGT. For the CDR3, the DNA is TGTGCCAGCAGCCCTCGTATGGGGCTCAGGGACACCGGGGAGCTGTTTTTT. Its protein is CASSPRMGLRDTGELFF.

This clone was recorded only once. The V and J genes are TRBV7-2 and TRBJ2-3; TRBD2 agrees at 7 bases. With V trimmed by 1 base and J by 1 base, 2 bases remained unmatched. This CDR3 comprises 15 residues. Germline CDR1 reads SGHTA; CDR2 reads FQGNSA. CDR3 amino acids: CASSLGSGGTDTQYF. CDR3 bases: TGTGCCAGCAGCTTAGGAAGCGGGGGCACAGATACGCAGTATTTT.

CDR3 DNA: TGTGCCAGTAGTATCGACGGCAGGTCGTCTGAGACCCAGTACTTC. Its protein is CASSIDGRSSETQYF. The chain uses TRBV19 and TRBJ2-5; D unclear. Trimming cost V 3 bases and J 5 bases, with 16 bases left between them. Germline values: CDR1 LNHDA, CDR2 SQIVND (reference sequence). There are 15 residues in the CDR3.

This chain connects TRBV18 to TRBJ2-5, with 8 bases matching TRBD1. There are 13 residues in the CDR3. With V trimmed by 4 bases and J by 4 bases, 2 bases remained unmatched. The germline gives CDR1 KGHSH, CDR2 LQKENI. Here the CDR3 DNA reads TGTGCCAGCTCACTACAGGGGGTAGAGACCCAGTACTTC. It codes for CASSLQGVETQYF. The variable domain in full, with the rest retrieved from reference TRBV18 and TRBJ2-5, is NAGVMQNPRHLVRRRGQEARLRCSPMKGHSHVYWYRQLPEEGLKFMVYLQKENIIDESGMPKERFSAEFPKEGPSILRIQQVVRGDSAAYFCASSLQGVETQYFGPGTRLLVL.

The CDR3 DNA is TGTGCCAGCAGTTACTCTAGCGGGGGTTTCAAGACCCAGTACTTC. Amino acid sequence: CASSYSSGGFKTQYF. The chain is built from TRBV6-2 or TRBV6-3 and TRBJ2-5; 9 nucleotides line up with TRBD2. This CDR3 has 15 amino acids. With 0 bases clipped from V and 6 bases from J, the junction kept 5 bases outside the gene matches. Germline V gene lookup returns CDR1 MNHEY and CDR2 SVGEGT.

In this sample, this clone turned up once. The V call is TRBV19, the J call TRBJ2-2, with 7 bases matching TRBD1. V lost 5 bases to trimming and J lost 5 bases; unmatched junction nucleotides: 5. From germline, CDR1 is LNHDA and CDR2 SQIVND (reference sequence). CDR3 size: 14 residues. CDR3 nucleotide sequence: TGTGCCAGTAGTCCTCGACAGGGAACCGGGGAGCTGTTTTTT. Amino acids: CASSPRQGTGELFF. Full variable domain (remainder filled in from reference TRBV19 and TRBJ2-2): DGGITQSPKYLFRKEGQNVTLSCEQNLNHDAMYWYRQDPGQGLRLIYYSQIVNDFQKGDIAEGYSVSREKKESFPLTVTSAQKNPTAFYLCASSPRQGTGELFFGEGSRLTVL.

The V gene is TRBV13, the J gene TRBJ2-3, with 9 nucleotides matching TRBD1. This CDR3 is built from 16 residues. Per germline, CDR1 PRHDT and CDR2 FYEKMQ (reference sequence). The J segment lost 3 bases and the V segment lost 5 bases, leaving 9 bases of the junction unmatched. CDR3 sequence reads: CASSTRNRGLTDTQYF. The CDR3 nucleotides are TGTGCCAGCAGCACGCGAAACAGGGGGCTGACAGATACGCAGTATTTT.

This chain links TRBV27 with TRBJ1-2; D perhaps matches TRBD1 (5 bases). From germline, CDR1 is MNHEY and CDR2 SMNVEV (reference sequence). V shed 2 bases and J shed 2 bases, with 9 bases lying between them. The length of the CDR3 is 14 residues. The CDR3 protein is CASSLRGSNYGYTF. The CDR3 DNA is TGTGCCAGCAGTTTAAGGGGCAGCAACTATGGCTACACCTTC.

Comments on this clone: Other DNA sequences within the sample encode an identical CDR3. The chain is built from TRBV19 and TRBJ1-3, with a tentative D call TRBD1 (5 bases). Germline V lookup: CDR1 LNHDA, CDR2 SQIVND (reference sequence). The CDR3 contains 16 residues. V was shortened by 2 bases and J by 0 bases, with 11 bases between the two germline ends. CDR3 bases: TGTGCCAGTAGTATATCGCAGGGAAGCTCTGGAAACACCATATATTTT. As protein: CASSISQGSSGNTIYF.

The chain recombines TRBV4-2 with TRBJ1-5; D is unresolved. Trimming took 0 bases from V and 0 from J, leaving 6 bases between them. Germline V gene lookup returns CDR1 LGHNA and CDR2 YNFKEQ. This CDR3 region has 15 residues. CDR3 nucleotide sequence: TGTGCCAGCAGCCAAGATGAGGGTAGCAATCAGCCCCAGCATTTT. Protein product: CASSQDEGSNQPQHF.

The CDR3 DNA follows: TGTGCCAGCAGGACGGGACTAGCGGAGACCCAGTACTTC. This gives the protein CASRTGLAETQYF. This sequence joins TRBV14 and TRBJ2-5; 10 bases match TRBD2. Germline trimming cut 6 bases from V and 5 bases from J; bases unmatched to any gene: 3. The CDR3 spans 13 residues. In germline, CDR1 is SGHDN, CDR2 FVKESK.

The rearrangement links TRBV4-2 to TRBJ2-1; 11 bases line up with TRBD2. The CDR3 sequence is 17 residues long. Unmatched junction bases numbered 9, after V lost 1 base and J lost 7 bases. From germline, CDR1 is LGHNA and CDR2 YNFKEQ. CDR3 DNA sequence: TGTGCCAGCAGCCAAGGAGGTAGCGGGGGGGCCCGAAATGAGCAGTTCTTC. This translates into CASSQGGSGGARNEQFF.

The V call is TRBV10-3, the J call TRBJ1-6, with 8 nucleotides matching TRBD1. V shed 8 bases and J 5 bases; nucleotides not matched to a gene: 5. Germline V gives CDR1 ENHRY, CDR2 SYGVKD. The CDR3 is made up of 14 amino acids. CDR3 amino acids: CAIAETGDNSPLHF. CDR3 nucleotides: TGTGCCATCGCGGAGACAGGGGATAATTCACCCCTCCACTTT.